The clone carrying this TCR beta chain was observed once. The V end was cut by 7 bases, the J end by 2 bases, with 14 bases between. The CDR3 length is 14 residues. Germline V lookup: CDR1 WSHSY, CDR2 SAAADI. The data originate from a study of blood T cell repertoires in COVID-19. The table came from immunoSEQ multiplex PCR; TCRdb's copy has only in-frame clones and leaves some out. Of about 130,000 clones in the sample, roughly 85% were seen once. The chain carries TRBV10-2 and TRBJ2-5; D might be TRBD2 (5 bases). The clonotype originates from a woman older than 75 with COVID-19, enrolled during active disease. Material for sequencing was peripheral blood. CDR3: CASTLGPGQETQYF. For the CDR3, the DNA is TGCGCCAGCACCCTAGGGCCGGGGCAAGAGACCCAGTACTTC.